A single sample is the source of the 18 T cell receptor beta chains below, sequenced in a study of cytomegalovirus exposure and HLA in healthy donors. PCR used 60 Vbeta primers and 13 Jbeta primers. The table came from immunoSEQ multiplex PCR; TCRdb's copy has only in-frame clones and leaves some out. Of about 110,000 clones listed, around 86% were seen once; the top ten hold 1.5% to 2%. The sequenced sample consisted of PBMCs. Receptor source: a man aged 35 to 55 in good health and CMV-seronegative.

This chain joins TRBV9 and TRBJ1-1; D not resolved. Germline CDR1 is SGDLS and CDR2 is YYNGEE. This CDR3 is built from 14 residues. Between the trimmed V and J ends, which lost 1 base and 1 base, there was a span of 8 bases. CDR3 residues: CASSVLAENTEAFF. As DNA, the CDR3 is TGTGCCAGCAGCGTACTTGCGGAGAACACTGAAGCTTTCTTT.

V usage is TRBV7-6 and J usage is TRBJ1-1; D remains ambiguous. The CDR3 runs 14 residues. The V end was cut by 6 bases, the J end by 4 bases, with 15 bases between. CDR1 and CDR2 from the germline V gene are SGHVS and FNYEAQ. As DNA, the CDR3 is TGTGCCAGCAGTCCTATCGAGAGCGGCACTGAAGCTTTCTTT. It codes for CASSPIESGTEAFF. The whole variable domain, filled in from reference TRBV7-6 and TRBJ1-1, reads GAGVSQSPRYKVTKRGQDVALRCDPISGHVSLYWYRQALGQGPEFLTYFNYEAQQDKSGLPNDRFSAERPEGSISTLTIQRTEQRDSAMYRCASSPIESGTEAFFGQGTRLTVV.

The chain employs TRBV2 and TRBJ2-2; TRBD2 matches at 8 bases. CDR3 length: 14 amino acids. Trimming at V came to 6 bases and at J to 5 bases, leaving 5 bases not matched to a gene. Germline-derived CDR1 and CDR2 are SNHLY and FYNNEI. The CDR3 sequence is CASSLSGGTGELFF. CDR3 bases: TGTGCCAGCAGCTTAAGCGGGGGAACCGGGGAGCTGTTTTTT. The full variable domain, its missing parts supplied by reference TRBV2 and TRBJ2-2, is EPEVTQTPSHQVTQMGQEVILRCVPISNHLYFYWYRQILGQKVEFLVSFYNNEISEKSEIFDDQFSVERPDGSNFTLKIRSTKLEDSAMYFCASSLSGGTGELFFGEGSRLTVL.

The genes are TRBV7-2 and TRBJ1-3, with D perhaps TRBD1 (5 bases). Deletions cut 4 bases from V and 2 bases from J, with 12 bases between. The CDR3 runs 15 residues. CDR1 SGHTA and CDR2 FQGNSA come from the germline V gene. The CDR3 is CASSSPRGAGNTIYF. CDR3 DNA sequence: TGTGCCAGCAGCTCACCGCGGGGGGCTGGAAACACCATATATTTT.

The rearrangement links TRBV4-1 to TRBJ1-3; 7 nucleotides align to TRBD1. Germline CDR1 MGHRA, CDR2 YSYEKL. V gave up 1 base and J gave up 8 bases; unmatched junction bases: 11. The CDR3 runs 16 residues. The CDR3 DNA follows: TGCGCCAGCAGCCAAGGGACAGGAGCCCTCGGAGACACCATATATTTT. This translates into CASSQGTGALGDTIYF.

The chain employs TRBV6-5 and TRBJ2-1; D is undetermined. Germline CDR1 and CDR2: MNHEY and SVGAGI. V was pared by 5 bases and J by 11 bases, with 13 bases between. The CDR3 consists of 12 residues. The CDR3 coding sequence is TGTGCCAGCAGTCAGGAAGGATGGAAGCAGTTCTTC. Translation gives CASSQEGWKQFF.

The CDR3: CASSPSVSGNTIYF. CDR3 nucleotide sequence: TGTGCCAGCAGCCCCTCAGTCTCTGGAAACACCATATATTTT. The chain links TRBV7-2 to TRBJ1-3, with D unclear. V lost 5 bases and J 0 bases, leaving 8 bases between the germline ends. The germline V gene encodes CDR1 SGHTA and CDR2 FQGNSA. The CDR3 is 14 residues long.

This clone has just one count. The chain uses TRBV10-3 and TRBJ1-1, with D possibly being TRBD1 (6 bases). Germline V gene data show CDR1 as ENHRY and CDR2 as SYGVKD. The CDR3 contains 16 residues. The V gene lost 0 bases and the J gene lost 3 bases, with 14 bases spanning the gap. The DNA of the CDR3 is TGTGCCATCAGTGAGTCGCCCCCCGGGGGGCACACTGAAGCTTTCTTT. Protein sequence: CAISESPPGGHTEAFF.

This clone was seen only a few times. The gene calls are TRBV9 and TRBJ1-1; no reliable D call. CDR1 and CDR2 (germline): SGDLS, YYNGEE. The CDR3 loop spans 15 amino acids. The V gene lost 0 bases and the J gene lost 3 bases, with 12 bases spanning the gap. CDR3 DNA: TGTGCCAGCAGCGTAGGTCCCGACGGGGACACTGAAGCTTTCTTT. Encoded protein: CASSVGPDGDTEAFF.

The CDR3 sequence is CASSLYGVTDYGYTF. Written as DNA, the CDR3 is TGCGCCAGCAGCTTGTACGGTGTCACCGACTATGGCTACACCTTC. This chain joins TRBV5-1 and TRBJ1-2; D remains ambiguous. CDR1 is SGHRS and CDR2 is YFSETQ in the germline V gene. Trimming removed 1 base from V and 3 bases from J, with 13 bases in between. The CDR3 runs to 15 residues.

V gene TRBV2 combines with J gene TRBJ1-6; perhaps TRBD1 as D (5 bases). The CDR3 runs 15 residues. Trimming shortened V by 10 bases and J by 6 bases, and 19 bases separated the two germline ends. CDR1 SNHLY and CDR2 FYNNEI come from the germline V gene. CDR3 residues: CANAVSGDFNSPLHF. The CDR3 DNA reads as TGTGCCAACGCCGTTTCGGGGGACTTTAATTCACCCCTCCACTTT.

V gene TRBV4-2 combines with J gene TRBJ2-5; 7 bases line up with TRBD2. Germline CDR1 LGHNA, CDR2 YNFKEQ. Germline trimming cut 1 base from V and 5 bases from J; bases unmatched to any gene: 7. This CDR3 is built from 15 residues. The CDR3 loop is CASSQGGGSKETQYF. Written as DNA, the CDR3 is TGTGCCAGCAGCCAAGGGGGGGGGTCGAAGGAGACCCAGTACTTC.

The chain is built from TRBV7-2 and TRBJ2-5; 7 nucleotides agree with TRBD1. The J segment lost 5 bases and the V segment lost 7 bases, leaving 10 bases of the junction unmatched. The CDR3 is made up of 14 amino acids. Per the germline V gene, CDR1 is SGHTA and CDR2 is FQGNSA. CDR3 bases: TGTGCCAGCAAAAAGGGGGCGCAGGGGGAGACCCAGTACTTC. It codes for CASKKGAQGETQYF.

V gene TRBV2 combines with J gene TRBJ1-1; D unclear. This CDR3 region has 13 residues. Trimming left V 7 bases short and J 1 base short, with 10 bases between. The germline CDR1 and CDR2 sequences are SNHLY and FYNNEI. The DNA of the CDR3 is TGTGCCAGCACCTACGCCCAGAACACTGAAGCTTTCTTT. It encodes CASTYAQNTEAFF.

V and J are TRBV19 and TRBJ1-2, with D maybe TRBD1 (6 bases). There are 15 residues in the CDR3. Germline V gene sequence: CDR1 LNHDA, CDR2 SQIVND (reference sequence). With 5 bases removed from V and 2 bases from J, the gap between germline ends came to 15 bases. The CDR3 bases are TGTGCCAGTAGTGCCCTCTGGGGGCGGAACTATGGCTACACCTTC. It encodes CASSALWGRNYGYTF.

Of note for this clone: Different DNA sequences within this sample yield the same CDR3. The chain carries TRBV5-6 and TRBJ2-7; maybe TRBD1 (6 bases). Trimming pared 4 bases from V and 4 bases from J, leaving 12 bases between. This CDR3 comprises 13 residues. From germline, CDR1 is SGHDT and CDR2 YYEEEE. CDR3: CASSLGQLYEQYF. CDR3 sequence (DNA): TGTGCCAGCAGCCTGGGACAATTATACGAGCAGTACTTC.

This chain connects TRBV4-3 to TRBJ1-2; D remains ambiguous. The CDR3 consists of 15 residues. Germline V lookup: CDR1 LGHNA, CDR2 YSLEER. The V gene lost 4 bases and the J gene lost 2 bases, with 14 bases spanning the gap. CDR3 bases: TGCGCCAGCAGCCCTAAAAGCGGGTTCAACTATGGCTACACCTTC. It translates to CASSPKSGFNYGYTF.

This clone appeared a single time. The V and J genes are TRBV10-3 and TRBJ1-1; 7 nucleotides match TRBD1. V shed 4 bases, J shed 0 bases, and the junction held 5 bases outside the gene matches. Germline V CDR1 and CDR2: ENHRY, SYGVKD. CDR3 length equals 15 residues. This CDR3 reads CAISGDSAMNTEAFF. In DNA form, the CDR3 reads TGTGCCATCAGTGGGGACAGTGCAATGAACACTGAAGCTTTCTTT.